This T cell receptor (beta chain) was captured by sequencing in a study of blood T cell repertoires in COVID-19. In the original analysis: How many nucleated cells were present was estimated from reference gene primer amplification. Produced via immunoSEQ multiplex PCR; TCRdb's table is partial and in-frame only. Clone size and V and J calls were adopted from that table, with D and trimming inferred from the DNA. The sample lists over 75,000 clones, 80% to 90% seen once, with about 20% in the top ten. The CDR3 is made up of 14 amino acids. Germline CDR1 reads SEHNR; CDR2 reads FQNEAQ (reference sequence). V was pared by 4 bases and J by 3 bases, with 3 bases of the junction left unmatched. This clone showed up just once.

The sequencing sample was made of peripheral blood. The V call is TRBV7-9, the J call TRBJ2-7; 10 bases agree with TRBD1. The sequence was obtained from a woman between 45 and 65 years old with acute or convalescent COVID-19. In nucleotides, the CDR3 is TGTGCCAGCAGCTGGACAGGGGGGGTCTACGAGCAGTACTTC. Its protein product is CASSWTGGVYEQYF.